This TCR beta chain appears in the sequencing data of a study of blood T cell repertoires in COVID-19. The authors' processing: Nucleated cell number was recorded as an estimate derived from reference gene primer amplification. Data came from immunoSEQ multiplex PCR; TCRdb stores just in-frame clones and leaves some out. V and J calls and clone size are as listed in that table; D and trimming were resolved from the DNA. The sample has 200,000 to 250,000 clones, approximately 83% seen once. The CDR3 sequence is 15 residues long. Unmatched junction bases numbered 7, after V lost 3 bases and J lost 7 bases. CDR1 SGHNT and CDR2 YYREEE come from the germline V gene (reference sequence). Participants' reported clinical history set cohort assignment. This clone has just a few counts.

This chain joins TRBV5-4 and TRBJ2-2; 9 bases are shared with TRBD1. The receptor was derived from a woman in her sixties who had recovered from COVID-19. Source material: PBMCs or T cells enriched from blood (not recorded which). CDR3 sequence (DNA): TGTGCCAGCAGCTCCCCGGGACAGGGAATCGGGGAGCTGTTTTTT. This gives the protein CASSSPGQGIGELFF.